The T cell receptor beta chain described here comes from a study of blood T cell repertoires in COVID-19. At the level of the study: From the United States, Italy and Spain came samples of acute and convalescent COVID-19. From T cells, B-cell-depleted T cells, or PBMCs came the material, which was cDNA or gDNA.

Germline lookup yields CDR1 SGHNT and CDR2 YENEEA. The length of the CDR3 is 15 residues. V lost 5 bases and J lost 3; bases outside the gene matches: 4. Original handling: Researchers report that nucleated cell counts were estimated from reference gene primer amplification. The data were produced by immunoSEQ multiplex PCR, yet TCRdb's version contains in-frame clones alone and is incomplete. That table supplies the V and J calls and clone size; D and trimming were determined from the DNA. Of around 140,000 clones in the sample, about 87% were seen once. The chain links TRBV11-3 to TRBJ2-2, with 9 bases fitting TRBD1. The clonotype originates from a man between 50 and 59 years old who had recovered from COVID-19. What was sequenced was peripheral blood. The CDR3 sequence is CASSPGQGHTGELFF. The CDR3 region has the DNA TGTGCCAGCAGCCCGGGACAGGGACACACCGGGGAGCTGTTTTTT.